Sequencing of this TCR beta chain was carried out in a study of CD8 T cells in ankylosing spondylitis. Study findings and constraints: Before this, some motif variants had been reported in reactive arthritis synovial fluid and blood. Reports say disease-linked clones showed up significantly more in matched ankylosing spondylitis synovial fluid. Ankylosing spondylitis blood seemed to carry a telltale TCR beta motif made of under ten highly homologous variants. Relatively rare in peripheral blood, disease-linked clones were also CD8+.

Germline loops: CDR1 SSHAT, CDR2 FNYEAQ (reference sequence). The CDR3 is 13 residues long. The trim removed 5 bases at V and 7 bases at J, leaving 4 bases unmatched. This clonotype was observed a handful of times. Antigen unknown. Quantitative barcoded 5'-RACE was used to prepare TCR beta libraries. TCRdb processed the 5' RACE reads anew with MiXCR; each CDR3 protein has one entry. The sample has some 700,000 distinct CDR3 sequences, roughly 19% seen once. Sequences were obtained from blood, either unsorted or a sorted T cell fraction (not recorded which). The V and J genes are TRBV7-7 and TRBJ2-2; 7 bases match TRBD1. This receptor was identified in a male donor with ankylosing spondylitis. CDR3 region: CASSKTGFGELFF. The CDR3 DNA reads as TGTGCCAGCAGCAAGACAGGGTTCGGGGAGCTGTTTTTT.